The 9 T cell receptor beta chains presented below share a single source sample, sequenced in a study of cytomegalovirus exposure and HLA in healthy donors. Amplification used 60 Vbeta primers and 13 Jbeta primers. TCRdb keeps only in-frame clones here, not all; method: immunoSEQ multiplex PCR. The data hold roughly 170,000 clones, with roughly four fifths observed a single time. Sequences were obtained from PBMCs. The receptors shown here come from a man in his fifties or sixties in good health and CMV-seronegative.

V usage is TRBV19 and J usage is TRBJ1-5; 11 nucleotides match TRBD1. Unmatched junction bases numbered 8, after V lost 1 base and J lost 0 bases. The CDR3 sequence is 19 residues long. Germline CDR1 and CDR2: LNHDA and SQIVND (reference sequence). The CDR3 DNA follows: TGTGCCAGTAGTATAGGAGTGGGACAGGGGGTATATAGCAATCAGCCCCAGCATTTT. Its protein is CASSIGVGQGVYSNQPQHF.

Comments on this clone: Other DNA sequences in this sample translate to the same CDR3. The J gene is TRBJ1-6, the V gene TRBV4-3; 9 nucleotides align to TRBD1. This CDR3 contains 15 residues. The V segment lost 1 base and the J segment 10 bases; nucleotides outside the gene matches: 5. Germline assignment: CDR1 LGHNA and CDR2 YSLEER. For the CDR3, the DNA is TGCGCCAGCAGCCAAGGGGGACAGGGCCACTCACCCCTCCACTTT. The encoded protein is CASSQGGQGHSPLHF.

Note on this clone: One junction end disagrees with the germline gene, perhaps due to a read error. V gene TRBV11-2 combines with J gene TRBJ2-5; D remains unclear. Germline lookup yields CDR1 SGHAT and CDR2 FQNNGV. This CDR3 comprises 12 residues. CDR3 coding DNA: TGTGCCAGCGGCTTCAACGGAGAGACCCAGTACTTC. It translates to CASGFNGETQYF.

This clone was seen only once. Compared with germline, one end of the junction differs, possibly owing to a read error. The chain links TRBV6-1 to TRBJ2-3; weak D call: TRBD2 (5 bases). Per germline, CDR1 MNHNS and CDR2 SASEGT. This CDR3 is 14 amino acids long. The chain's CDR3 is CASREGLGTDTQYF. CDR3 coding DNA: TGTGCCAGCAGGGAAGGACTGGGCACAGATACGCAGTATTTT.

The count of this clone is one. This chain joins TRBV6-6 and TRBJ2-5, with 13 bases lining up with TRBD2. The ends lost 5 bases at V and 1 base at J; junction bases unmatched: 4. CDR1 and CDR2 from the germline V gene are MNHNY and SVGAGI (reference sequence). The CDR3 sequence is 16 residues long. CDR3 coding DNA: TGTGCCAGCAGTCGAACTAGCGGGGGGGCCCAAGAGACCCAGTACTTC. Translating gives CASSRTSGGAQETQYF.

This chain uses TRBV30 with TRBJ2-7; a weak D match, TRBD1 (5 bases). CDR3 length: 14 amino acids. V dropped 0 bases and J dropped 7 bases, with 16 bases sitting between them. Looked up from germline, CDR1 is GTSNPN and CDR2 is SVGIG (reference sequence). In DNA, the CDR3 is TGTGCCTGGAGTGTTAAGGGCAGGGTAGGGGAGCAGTACTTC. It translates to CAWSVKGRVGEQYF.

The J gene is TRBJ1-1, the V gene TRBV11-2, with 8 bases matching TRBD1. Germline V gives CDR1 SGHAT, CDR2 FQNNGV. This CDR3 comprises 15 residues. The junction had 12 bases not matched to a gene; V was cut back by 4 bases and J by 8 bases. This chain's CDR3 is CASSWFGQGSSEAFF. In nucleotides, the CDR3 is TGTGCCAGCAGCTGGTTTGGACAGGGATCGTCCGAAGCTTTCTTT.

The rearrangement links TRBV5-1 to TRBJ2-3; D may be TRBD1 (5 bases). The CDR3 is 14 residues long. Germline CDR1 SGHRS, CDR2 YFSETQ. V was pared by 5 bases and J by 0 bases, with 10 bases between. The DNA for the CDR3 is TGCGCCAGCAGAGGACAACCTAGCACAGATACGCAGTATTTT. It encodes CASRGQPSTDTQYF.

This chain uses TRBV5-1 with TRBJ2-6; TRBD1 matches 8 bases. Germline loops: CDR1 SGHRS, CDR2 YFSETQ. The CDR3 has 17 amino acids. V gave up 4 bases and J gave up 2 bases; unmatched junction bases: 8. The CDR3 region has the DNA TGCGCCAGCAGCCCCCTTTTGACAGGGGCTGGGGCCAACGTCCTGACTTTC. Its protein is CASSPLLTGAGANVLTF.